This T cell receptor beta chain was captured in a study of T-cell memory formation after mild COVID-19. Background on the study: In these data, TCR clusters were largely donor specific. Whole-study results and caveats: Day 15 to 85 contracting clones showed balanced CD4/CD8; day 15 to 37 expanders favored CD4+.

J was trimmed by 4 bases and V by 4 bases; bases with no gene match: 11. The CDR3 consists of 17 residues. From germline, CDR1 is SQVTM and CDR2 ANQGSEA. TCRdb used MiXCR to reprocess the 5' RACE reads, holding one entry per CDR3 protein. This table has more than 150,000 distinct CDR3 sequences, 20% to 25% appearing once. This clonotype was observed at least ten times. The antigen remains undetermined. This chain connects TRBV29-1 to TRBJ2-1; 12 nucleotides match TRBD2. The sequence came from an adult woman who had mild COVID-19 (a few samples of this study predate the infection). Cell type and time point are not known. Sequenced: PBMCs or a T cell subset sorted from them (not recorded which). The CDR3 sequence is CSVVLAGGPRAYNEQFF. Here the CDR3 DNA reads TGCAGCGTTGTACTAGCGGGAGGTCCCCGGGCGTACAATGAGCAGTTCTTC.